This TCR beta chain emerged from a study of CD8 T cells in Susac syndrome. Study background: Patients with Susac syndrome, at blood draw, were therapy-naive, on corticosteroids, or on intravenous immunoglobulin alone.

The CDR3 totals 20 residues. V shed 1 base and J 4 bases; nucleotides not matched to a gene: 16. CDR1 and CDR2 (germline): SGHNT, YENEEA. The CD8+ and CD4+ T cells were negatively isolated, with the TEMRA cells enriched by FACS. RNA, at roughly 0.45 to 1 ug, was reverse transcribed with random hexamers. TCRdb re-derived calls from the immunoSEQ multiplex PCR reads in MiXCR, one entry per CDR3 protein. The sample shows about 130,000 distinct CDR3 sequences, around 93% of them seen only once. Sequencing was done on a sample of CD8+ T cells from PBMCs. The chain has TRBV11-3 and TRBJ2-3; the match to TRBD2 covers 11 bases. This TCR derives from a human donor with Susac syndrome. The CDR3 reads CASSLGSRLAGLREADTQYF. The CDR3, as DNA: TGTGCCAGCAGCTTAGGCTCACGACTAGCGGGGCTGAGAGAGGCAGATACGCAGTATTTT. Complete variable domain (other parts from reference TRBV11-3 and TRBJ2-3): EAGVVQSPRYKIIEKKQPVAFWCNPISGHNTLYWYLQNLGQGPELLIRYENEEAVDDSQLPKDRFSAERLKGVDSTLKIQPAELGDSAVYLCASSLGSRLAGLREADTQYFGPGTRLTVL.